Ten or more counts support the clone carrying this TCR beta chain. V lost 2 bases to trimming and J lost 6 bases, with 11 bases between them. This CDR3 comprises 13 residues. Germline assignment: CDR1 SGHTA and CDR2 FQGNSA. This record comes from a study of sequential checkpoint blockade in melanoma. Treatment specified: randomized to nivolumab then ipilimumab (arm A) or the reverse (arm B). Here immunoSEQ multiplex PCR was the method, and the copy in TCRdb shows in-frame clones only, minus some. The data contain about 4,000 clones, approximately 19% of them singletons. The source was tumor tissue (inferred from file names), collected from a patient given nivolumab and ipilimumab in sequence. This clonotype was obtained from a human donor with melanoma. V gene TRBV7-2 combines with J gene TRBJ2-7, with D perhaps assigned TRBD1 or TRBD2 (5 bases each). CDR3 DNA sequence: TGTGCCAGCAGCTTATCCAGGGCGGGCGAGCAGTACTTC. This translates into CASSLSRAGEQYF.